This T cell receptor beta chain was retrieved from a study of Graves' ophthalmopathy and Graves' hyperthyroidism. In the study overall: No treatment had been given when peripheral blood was collected at initial diagnosis. Notes on the study in general: For predicting ophthalmopathy progression, the model had about 71% sensitivity and approximately 77% specificity.

Using RNA transcripts, the TCR beta CDR3 regions were amplified. Investigators did first-round RT-PCR with HTBI primers, then second-round multiplex PCR. TCRdb fed the multiplex PCR reads into MiXCR, producing one record per CDR3 protein. The sample shows roughly 160,000 distinct CDR3 sequences, under 40% of them seen only once. V shed 5 bases, J shed 9 bases, and the junction held 5 bases outside the gene matches. Germline CDR1 is MNHNS and CDR2 is SASEGT. This CDR3 comprises 14 residues. This clonotype was seen a handful of times. The antigen remains undetermined. The sequencing input was peripheral blood. The receptor's source is a woman aged 40 to 50 with Graves' ophthalmopathy. This chain connects TRBV6-1 to TRBJ1-6, with 9 nucleotides matching TRBD1. The CDR3 reads CASSTGGAGSPLHF. The CDR3 DNA sequence: TGTGCCAGCAGTACAGGGGGCGCAGGTTCACCCCTCCACTTT.